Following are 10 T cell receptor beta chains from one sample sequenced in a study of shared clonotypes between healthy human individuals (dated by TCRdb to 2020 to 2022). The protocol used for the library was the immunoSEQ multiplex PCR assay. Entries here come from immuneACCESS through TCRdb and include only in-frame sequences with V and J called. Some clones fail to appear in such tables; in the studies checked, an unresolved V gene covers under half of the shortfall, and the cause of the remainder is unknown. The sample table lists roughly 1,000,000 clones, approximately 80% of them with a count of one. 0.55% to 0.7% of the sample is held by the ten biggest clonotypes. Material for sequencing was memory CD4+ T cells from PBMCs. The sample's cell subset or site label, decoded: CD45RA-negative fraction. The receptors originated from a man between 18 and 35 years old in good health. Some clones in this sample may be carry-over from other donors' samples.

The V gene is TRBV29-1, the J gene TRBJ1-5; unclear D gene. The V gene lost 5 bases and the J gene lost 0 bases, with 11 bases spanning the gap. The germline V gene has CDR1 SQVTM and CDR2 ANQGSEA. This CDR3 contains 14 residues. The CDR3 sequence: CSVTDGYSNQPQHF. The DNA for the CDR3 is TGCAGCGTTACGGACGGCTATAGCAATCAGCCCCAGCATTTT.

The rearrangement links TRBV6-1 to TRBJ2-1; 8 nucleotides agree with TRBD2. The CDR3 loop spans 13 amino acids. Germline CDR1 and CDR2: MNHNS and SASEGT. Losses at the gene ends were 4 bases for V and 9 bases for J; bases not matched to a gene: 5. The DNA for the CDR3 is TGTGCCAGCAGTGCTCTGAGCGGGAGTGAGCAGTTCTTC. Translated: CASSALSGSEQFF.

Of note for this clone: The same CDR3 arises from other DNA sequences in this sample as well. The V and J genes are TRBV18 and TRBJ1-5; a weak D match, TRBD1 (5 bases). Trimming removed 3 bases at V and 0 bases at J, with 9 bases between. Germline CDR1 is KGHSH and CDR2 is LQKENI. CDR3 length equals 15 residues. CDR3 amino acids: CASSPNQGSNQPQHF. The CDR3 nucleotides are TGTGCCAGCTCACCCAACCAGGGTAGCAATCAGCCCCAGCATTTT.

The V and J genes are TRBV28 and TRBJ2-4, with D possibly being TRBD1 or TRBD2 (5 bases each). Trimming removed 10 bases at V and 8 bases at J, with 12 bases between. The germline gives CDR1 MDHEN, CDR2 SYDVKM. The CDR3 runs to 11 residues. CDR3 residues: CATGTVDIQYF. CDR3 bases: TGTGCCACGGGGACGGTAGACATTCAGTACTTC.

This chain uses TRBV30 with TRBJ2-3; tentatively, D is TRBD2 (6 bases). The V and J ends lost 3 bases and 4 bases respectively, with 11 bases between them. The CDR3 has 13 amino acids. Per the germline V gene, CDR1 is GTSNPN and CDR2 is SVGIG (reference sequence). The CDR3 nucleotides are TGTGCCTGGAGCCGTACGGGAGCAGATACGCAGTATTTT. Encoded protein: CAWSRTGADTQYF.

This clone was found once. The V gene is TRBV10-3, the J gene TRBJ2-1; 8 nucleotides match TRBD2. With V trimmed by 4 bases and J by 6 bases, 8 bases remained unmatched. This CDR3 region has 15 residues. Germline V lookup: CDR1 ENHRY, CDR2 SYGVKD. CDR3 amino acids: CAISVLAGTRNEQFF. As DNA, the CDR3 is TGTGCCATCAGTGTGTTAGCGGGGACTCGCAATGAGCAGTTCTTC.

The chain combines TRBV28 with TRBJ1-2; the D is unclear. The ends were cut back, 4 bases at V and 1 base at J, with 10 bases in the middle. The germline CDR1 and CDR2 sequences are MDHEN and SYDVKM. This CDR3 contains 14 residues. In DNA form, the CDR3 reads TGTGCCAGCAGTTCGGGCCCGGTTAACTATGGCTACACCTTC. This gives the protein CASSSGPVNYGYTF.

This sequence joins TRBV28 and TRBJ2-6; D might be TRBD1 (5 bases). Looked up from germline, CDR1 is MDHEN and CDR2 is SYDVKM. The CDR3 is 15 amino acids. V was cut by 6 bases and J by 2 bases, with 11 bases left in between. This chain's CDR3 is CASRVQGPGANVLTF. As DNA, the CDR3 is TGTGCCAGCAGGGTCCAGGGTCCTGGGGCCAACGTCCTGACTTTC. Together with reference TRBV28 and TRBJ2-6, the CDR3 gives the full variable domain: DVKVTQSSRYLVKRTGEKVFLECVQDMDHENMFWYRQDPGLGLRLIYFSYDVKMKEKGDIPEGYSVSREKKERFSLILESASTNQTSMYLCASRVQGPGANVLTFGAGSRLTVL.

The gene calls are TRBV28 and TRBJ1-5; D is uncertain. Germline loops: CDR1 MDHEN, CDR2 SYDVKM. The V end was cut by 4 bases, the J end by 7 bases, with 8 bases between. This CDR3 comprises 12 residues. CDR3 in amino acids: CASSSSDQPQHF. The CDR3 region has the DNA TGTGCCAGCAGTTCTAGCGACCAGCCCCAGCATTTT.

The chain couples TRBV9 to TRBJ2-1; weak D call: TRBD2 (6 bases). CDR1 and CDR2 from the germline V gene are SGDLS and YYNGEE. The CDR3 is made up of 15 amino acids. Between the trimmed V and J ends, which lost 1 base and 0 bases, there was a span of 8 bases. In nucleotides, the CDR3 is TGTGCCAGCAGCGTATTCGGGGGCTCCTACAATGAGCAGTTCTTC. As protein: CASSVFGGSYNEQFF.